Detailed here is one TCR beta chain. Its target is not known. One end of the junction fails to match germline, which may point to a read error. Time point denoted: newly diagnosed, previously untreated cHL patient sample. Researchers report purifying CD4+ T cells from thawed PBMCs by magnetic negative selection. This specimen belongs to a study of PD-1 blockade in classical Hodgkin lymphoma. Study conclusions and caveats: Reports described newly diagnosed patients as having lower baseline TCR diversity than healthy donors.

Germline V gene lookup returns CDR1 MNHNY and CDR2 SVGAGI (reference sequence). CDR3 length: 15 residues. This table comes from immunoSEQ multiplex PCR, and its TCRdb copy is limited to in-frame clones, with some not included. Of about 25,000 clones listed, less than 95% are singletons. What was sequenced was CD4+ T cells from blood. This chain uses TRBV6-6 with TRBJ2-3, with D perhaps being TRBD1 or TRBD2 (5 bases each). This receptor was obtained from a human donor with classical Hodgkin lymphoma. CDR3 sequence: CASRYSGEGADTQYF. Written as DNA, the CDR3 is TGTGCCAGCAGGTACTCCGGGGAAGGGGCAGATACGCAGTATTTT.